This T cell receptor beta chain stems from a study of CD8+ T cells in alopecia areata. About the research overall: Female C3H/HeJ mice aged roughly 7-11 weeks received skin from approximately 6-13-month-old C3H/HeJ donors with spontaneous alopecia. General study points: Clonality in lesional scalp, especially alopecia totalis/universalis, exceeded that of normal scalp. Normal skin contains resident alphabeta T cells, and these are also sequenced in scalp samples.

After isolation, RNA underwent reverse transcription to generate cDNA as the sequencing template. This table comes from immunoSEQ multiplex PCR, and its TCRdb copy is limited to in-frame clones, with some not included. This set yields around 290,000 clones and no singletons; the top ten hold 1.2%. This clone occurred a few times. The antigen is not known. Gene names are mouse gene names. The DNA ends 4 residues before the CDR3 does, and the rest of the CDR3 is filled in from the germline J gene. A panel of CD4, CD8alpha, NKG2D, NKG2ACE and other markers served to sort pooled cutaneous lymph node cells. Germline assignment: CDR1 LGHNA and CDR2 YNLKQL (reference sequence). Trimming pared 1 base from V and 3 bases from J, leaving 7 bases between. CDR3 length: 14 amino acids.

The sequenced sample consisted of CD4+ T cells sorted from a lymph node. The chain has TRBV5 and TRBJ2-1; TRBD2 is a possible D gene (5 bases). The receptor was derived from a C3H/HeJ mouse with alopecia areata. This strain has MHC haplotype H2-k. Incomplete CDR3 DNA: TGTGCCAGCAGCCAAGTGGGGTTCTATGCT. Its protein is CASSQVGFYA. The full CDR3 reads CASSQVGFYAEQFF.